This is a list of T cell receptor beta chains from one sample in a study of T cell responses to AZD1222 COVID-19 vaccine. Profiled with immunoSEQ multiplex PCR; TCRdb holds only in-frame clones, not every one. The sample holds over 45,000 clones, roughly 80% seen once. The sample in question was peripheral blood, obtained on day 0 of AZD1222 vaccination. Receptor source: an adult in good health. Each CDR3 is given without its conserved first and last residue. Fields, in order: V gene, J gene, CDR3 protein.

>TRBV25-1|TRBJ2-2
ASNAGAAEDGELF
>TRBV7-9|TRBJ1-5
ASSLSGAQPQH
>TRBV10-3|TRBJ2-2
AISELGQGTGELF
>TRBV18|TRBJ2-1
ASSRSGNEQF
>TRBV11-2|TRBJ2-1
ASRSSGGPYNEQF
>TRBV5-1|TRBJ1-5
ASSPSPGSNQPQH
>TRBV2|TRBJ1-5
ASSAGTEHQPQH
>TRBV27|TRBJ1-5
ASRARQVLTGNQPQH
>TRBV5-4|TRBJ2-2
ASSLGWQGANTGELF
>TRBV28|TRBJ1-2
ASSTRRGANYGYT
>TRBV7-2|TRBJ1-6
ASSSQGSGSPLH
>TRBV19|TRBJ2-5
ASSPRAGREGETQY